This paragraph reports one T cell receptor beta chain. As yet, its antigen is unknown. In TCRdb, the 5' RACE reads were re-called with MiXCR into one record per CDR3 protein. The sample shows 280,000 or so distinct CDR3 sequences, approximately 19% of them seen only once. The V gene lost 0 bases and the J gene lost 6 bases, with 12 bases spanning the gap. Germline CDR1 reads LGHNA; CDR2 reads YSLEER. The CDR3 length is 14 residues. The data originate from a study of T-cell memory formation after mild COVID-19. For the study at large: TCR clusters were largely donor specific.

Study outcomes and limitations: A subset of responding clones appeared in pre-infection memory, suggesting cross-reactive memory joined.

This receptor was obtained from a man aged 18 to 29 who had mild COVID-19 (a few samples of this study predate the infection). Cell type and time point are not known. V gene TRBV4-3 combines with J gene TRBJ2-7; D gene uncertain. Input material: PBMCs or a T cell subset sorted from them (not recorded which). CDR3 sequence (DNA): TGCGCCAGCAGCCAAGATGCAGGACCTACCGAGCAGTACTTC. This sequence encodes CASSQDAGPTEQYF.